The present TCR beta chain was sequenced within a study of blood T cell repertoires in COVID-19. For the study at large: Acute-phase and convalescent COVID-19 samples originated in the United States, Italy and Spain. In each case, the material was cDNA or gDNA derived from T cells, B-cell-depleted T cells, or PBMCs.

The assay was immunoSEQ multiplex PCR, and TCRdb's table has in-frame clones only and misses some. The sample has about 190,000 clones, approximately 80% seen once. The germline V gene has CDR1 SEHNR and CDR2 FQNEAQ (reference sequence). Trimming removed 4 bases at V and 0 bases at J, with 15 bases between. CDR3 length equals 16 residues. This clone was observed once. Input material: peripheral blood. V is TRBV7-9 and J is TRBJ1-1, with D unclear. The clonotype originates from a human donor in a cohort sampled during active COVID-19. The CDR3 DNA is TGTGCCAGCAGCTCGTTGGGCCAGAGCATGAACACTGAAGCTTTCTTT. Translating it yields CASSSLGQSMNTEAFF.